A single T cell receptor beta chain is shown here with its context. This clone has only one observation. Its binding antigen is unknown. Per-base qualities were not stored, and no clone one base away is much larger. This sample stems from a study of pediatric ulcerative colitis (dated by TCRdb to about 2019). For the study in its entirety: Six or seven ulcerative colitis patients had pancolitis and two had left-sided colitis, with histology consistent with ulcerative colitis in all. Nine or ten newly diagnosed, treatment-naive pediatric ulcerative colitis patients and four non-IBD control children each provided paired blood and rectal samples. By Pediatric Ulcerative Colitis Activity Index, mild disease was classified in two patients, moderate disease in four and acute severe colitis in three. Points the paper makes about the study in general: Features of the rectal repertoire distinguished controls, mild-moderate colitis patients and acute severe colitis patients, and in acute severe colitis rectal diversity was lower because of clonal expansions. Clonal overlap between a subject's own blood and rectum was significantly greater in ulcerative colitis patients than in controls, which suggests more T cell trafficking to inflamed tissue. Because repertoires came from total lymphocyte DNA, patterns in rare subsets such as regulatory T cells may not be reflected. A couple of rectal CDR3 clonotypes were present in all ulcerative colitis patients and in none of the controls. For technical reasons, blood samples from a couple of patients gave substantially fewer templates, and these samples were excluded from the blood-rectal overlap analysis. The healthy control group was small, consisting of only a handful of individuals.

Using the immunoSEQ TRB Survey service, rearranged CDR3 beta regions were amplified from genomic DNA with multiplex V and J primers. To keep depth equal across samples, survey-level sequencing depth of up to 500,000 reads per sample was applied. Libraries were purified, pooled and sequenced on Illumina technology. The study's processing was this. immunoSEQ online tools were used for productive clonality, sample overlap, pairwise scatters, CDR3 beta length, V/D/J gene usage and productiveness. Alongside Shannon and Simpson indices, calculated diversity was computed as the number of unique rearrangements divided by total templates, multiplied by 100. Principal component analysis was performed on Z-score normalized data with the R prcomp function and the ggbiplot package. Morisita's index was used to quantify blood-rectal clonal overlap within each subject. TCRdb obtained this table from immuneACCESS and retained in-frame rearrangements with V and J assigned. These tables miss some clones; where compared with another copy, unresolved V genes account for less than half of the shortfall, and the remainder is unexplained. Clone size and V and J calls were adopted from that table, with D and trimming inferred from the DNA. The sample data list 30,000 to 45,000 clones, and roughly 83% of these were observed just once. Roughly 23% of the sample belongs to the ten largest clones.

Before the diagnostic colonoscopy, none of the ulcerative colitis patients had been given any immunosuppressive medication. Blood was sampled at the time of the colonoscopy. The Wizard kit (Promega) was used to extract genomic DNA from the blood and intestinal samples. After removal of 4 bases from V and 6 bases from J, the junction retains 13 bases not matched to a gene. The germline V gene gives CDR1 as SGHRS and CDR2 as YFSETQ. Taken from cysteine to phenylalanine, the CDR3 has 16 residues. The DNA shown is the 48-base CDR3, in frame from base 1. Sequencing was performed on blood. The receptor was isolated from a girl aged 5 to 17 with moderate ulcerative colitis. This sequence uses TRBV5-1 and TRBJ2-7, with 10 middle bases fitting TRBD1. The DNA sequence is given as TGCGCCAGCAGCCCCACCGGGACAGGGGTCTTCGGCGAGCAGTACTTC. This sequence encodes CASSPTGTGVFGEQYF.